This entry lists 29 T cell receptor beta chains sequenced from one sample in a study of graft-versus-host responses after intestinal transplantation. Sequencing used immunoSEQ multiplex PCR; TCRdb keeps in-frame clones, though not all of them. Among fewer than 20,000 clones, just under 95% were seen once, and the ten largest hold about 0.83%. The sample consisted of PBMCs, taken 23 days after intestinal transplant. The receptors derive from a human patient who received an intestinal transplant, so some T cells may come from the graft donor.

The chain recombines TRBV5-6 with TRBJ1-2; possibly TRBD1 for D (6 bases). Trimming removed 1 base from V and 6 bases from J, with 10 bases in between. This CDR3 comprises 13 residues. In germline, CDR1 is SGHDT, CDR2 YYEEEE. The CDR3 sequence is CASSLMGADGYTF. CDR3 sequence (DNA): TGTGCCAGCAGCTTGATGGGGGCTGATGGCTACACCTTC.

This rearrangement joins TRBV29-1 to TRBJ2-1, with 8 bases identical to TRBD1. Per germline, CDR1 SQVTM and CDR2 ANQGSEA. There are 13 residues in the CDR3. V shed 3 bases, J shed 9 bases, and the junction held 7 bases outside the gene matches. The CDR3 coding sequence is TGCAGCGTTGAGAAAACGGACAGGGTTGAGCAGTTCTTC. It encodes CSVEKTDRVEQFF.

Written as DNA, the CDR3 is TGTGCCAGCAGCGCAATTCCGGGACTAGCGGGAGTTGATGAGCAGTTCTTC. It is translated as CASSAIPGLAGVDEQFF. The chain combines TRBV7-3 with TRBJ2-1, with 14 bases identical to TRBD2. The CDR3 spans 17 residues. CDR1 is SGHTA and CDR2 is FQGTGA in the germline V gene. V trimming: 5 bases; J trimming: 8 bases; junction bases outside the gene matches: 11.

Regarding this clone: An end of the junction differs from the germline gene, which may be a read error. This sequence joins TRBV2 and TRBJ2-1; 7 bases are shared with TRBD2. The germline gives CDR1 SNHLY, CDR2 FYNNEI. The CDR3 loop spans 18 amino acids. For the CDR3, the DNA is TGTGCCAGCACTGAACCAAGGGAAGGCGGGAGCTCCTACAATGAGCAGTTCTTC. It yields the protein CASTEPREGGSSYNEQFF.

The genes are TRBV7-2 and TRBJ2-1; the match to TRBD2 covers 10 bases. This CDR3 region has 15 residues. The J segment lost 4 bases and the V segment lost 1 base, leaving 1 base of the junction unmatched. The germline gives CDR1 SGHTA, CDR2 FQGNSA. The CDR3 reads CASSLVAGGYNEQFF. The DNA of the CDR3 is TGTGCCAGCAGCTTAGTAGCGGGGGGTTACAATGAGCAGTTCTTC.

The rearrangement links TRBV4-1 to TRBJ2-3; 7 bases are shared with TRBD1. J gave up 1 base and V 4 bases, and 11 bases lay outside the gene matches. Germline V gene sequence: CDR1 MGHRA, CDR2 YSYEKL. The CDR3 runs 17 residues. CDR3 nucleotides: TGCGCCAGCAGCCCATTACCAGGGGGTGGCCGCACAGATACGCAGTATTTT. It encodes CASSPLPGGGRTDTQYF.

The chain recombines TRBV11-2 with TRBJ1-1; the D is unclear. CDR1 is SGHAT, CDR2 FQNNGV, per germline. The V end lost 2 bases, the J end lost 6 bases, and 10 bases lay between the germline ends. The CDR3 covers 13 residues. The CDR3 loop reads CASSLTHLAEAFF. The CDR3 region has the DNA TGTGCCAGCAGCTTAACCCATCTGGCTGAAGCTTTCTTT.

The rearrangement links TRBV6-5 to TRBJ2-1; the match to TRBD2 covers 7 bases. The CDR3 totals 15 residues. J gave up 2 bases and V 3 bases, and 4 bases lay outside the gene matches. In germline, CDR1 is MNHEY, CDR2 SVGAGI. CDR3 sequence reads: CASSYGRATYNEQFF. CDR3 in DNA: TGTGCCAGCAGTTATGGGAGGGCCACCTACAATGAGCAGTTCTTC.

About this clone: Other DNA sequences in this specimen translate into the identical CDR3. The J gene is TRBJ1-1, the V gene TRBV6-5; D uncertain. This CDR3 comprises 13 residues. Germline CDR1 is MNHEY and CDR2 is SVGAGI. Trimming removed 7 bases at V and 0 bases at J, with 9 bases between. Here the CDR3 reads CASISQMNTEAFF. Written as DNA, the CDR3 is TGTGCCAGCATTTCCCAGATGAACACTGAAGCTTTCTTT.

The V call is TRBV7-9, the J call TRBJ1-1; D is ambiguous. V lost 1 base and J lost 4, with 7 bases in between. Germline CDR1 is SEHNR and CDR2 is FQNEAQ (reference sequence). The CDR3 extends over 13 amino acids. CDR3 region: CASSLELSTEAFF. DNA for the CDR3: TGTGCCAGCAGCTTAGAGTTATCCACTGAAGCTTTCTTT.

The chain joins TRBV28 to TRBJ2-1; 12 nucleotides agree with TRBD1. CDR3 length: 16 amino acids. V gave up 4 bases and J gave up 7 bases; unmatched junction bases: 8. Per the germline V gene, CDR1 is MDHEN and CDR2 is SYDVKM. The CDR3 region has the DNA TGTGCCAGCAGTTCCCCGGGACAGGGGGCGGATAATGAGCAGTTCTTC. This sequence encodes CASSSPGQGADNEQFF.

This sequence joins TRBV19 and TRBJ1-5; D possibly corresponds to TRBD1 (6 bases). Deletions cut 3 bases from V and 3 bases from J, with 18 bases between. This CDR3 has 17 amino acids. From germline, CDR1 is LNHDA and CDR2 SQIVND (reference sequence). CDR3 in DNA: TGTGCCAGTAGTATTTATTCGACAGGTGGTTACAATCAGCCCCAGCATTTT. Protein: CASSIYSTGGYNQPQHF.

The V call is TRBV10-3, the J call TRBJ2-3, with TRBD1 identical over 8 bases. This CDR3 region has 16 residues. After removal of 4 bases from V and 5 bases from J, the junction contained 11 bases not matched to a gene. CDR1 is ENHRY, CDR2 SYGVKD, per germline. CDR3 loop: CAISGRTGTAGDTQYF. The CDR3 region has the DNA TGTGCCATCAGTGGTCGGACAGGGACAGCTGGAGATACGCAGTATTTT.

As to this clone: This sample also contains other DNA sequences that code for the same CDR3. This rearrangement joins TRBV5-1 to TRBJ2-7; D unclear. The CDR3 has 13 residues. The germline V gene has CDR1 SGHRS and CDR2 YFSETQ. V lost 2 bases and J 1 base, leaving 7 bases between the germline ends. CDR3 loop: CASSLAGSYEQYF. The CDR3 DNA reads as TGCGCCAGCAGCTTAGCAGGTTCCTACGAGCAGTACTTC.

This clone was observed once. The chain uses TRBV7-3 and TRBJ2-3; D call uncertain. V was pared by 0 bases and J by 0 bases, with 4 bases between. Germline V gene lookup returns CDR1 SGHTA and CDR2 FQGTGA. This CDR3 is 14 amino acids long. The CDR3 DNA follows: TGTGCCAGCAGCTTAACCTCTAGCACAGATACGCAGTATTTT. As protein: CASSLTSSTDTQYF.

This sequence joins TRBV7-2 and TRBJ2-7, with 11 bases that match TRBD1. The CDR3 consists of 15 residues. Germline CDR1 and CDR2: SGHTA and FQGNSA. After removal of 1 base from V and 3 bases from J, the junction contained 2 bases not matched to a gene. The CDR3 region is CASSLDGTGGYEQYF. Here the CDR3 DNA reads TGTGCCAGCAGCTTAGACGGGACAGGGGGCTACGAGCAGTACTTC.

The gene calls are TRBV13 and TRBJ2-1; 11 bases fit TRBD1. Germline loops: CDR1 PRHDT, CDR2 FYEKMQ (reference sequence). The V and J ends lost 3 bases and 4 bases, in that order; junction bases with no gene match: 5. The CDR3 loop spans 16 amino acids. This CDR3 is CASSFTDRGLYNEQFF. CDR3 in DNA: TGTGCCAGCAGCTTCACGGACAGGGGGCTTTACAATGAGCAGTTCTTC.

CDR3: CASSLRSGRTYEQYF. The CDR3 DNA is TGTGCCAGCAGCCTACGTAGCGGGCGGACCTACGAGCAGTACTTC. The chain links TRBV21-1 to TRBJ2-7; the table's D call of TRBD2 was not tested on the DNA. TRBV21-1 is flagged as a pseudogene. The CDR3 is 15 residues long.

DNA for the CDR3: TGTGCCAGCAGTTTTTTTGACAGCTTGAGCTCCTACGAGCAGTACTTC. Translation: CASSFFDSLSSYEQYF. The V call is TRBV28, the J call TRBJ2-7; possible D gene TRBD1, 5 bases. The CDR3 length is 16 residues. V was cut by 3 bases and J by 0 bases, with 15 bases left in between. Germline CDR1 MDHEN, CDR2 SYDVKM.

The chain couples TRBV19 to TRBJ2-2; D might be TRBD1 (7 bases). CDR3 length equals 12 residues. V dropped 8 bases and J dropped 5 bases, with 9 bases sitting between them. From germline, CDR1 is LNHDA and CDR2 SQIVND (reference sequence). CDR3 bases: TGTGCCAGTTCAGGGGGGACCGGGGAGCTGTTTTTT. Protein sequence: CASSGGTGELFF.

The genes are TRBV4-2 and TRBJ2-1, with 11 bases that match TRBD2. This CDR3 comprises 16 residues. J was trimmed by 7 bases and V by 4 bases; bases with no gene match: 9. Germline assignment: CDR1 LGHNA and CDR2 YNFKEQ. CDR3 in DNA: TGTGCCAGCAGCCCGCTAGCGGGAGGAGTCGCGAATGAGCAGTTCTTC. Its translation: CASSPLAGGVANEQFF.

The chain has TRBV7-8 and TRBJ2-6; TRBD1 is a possible D gene (5 bases). CDR1 and CDR2 from the germline V gene are SGHVS and FQNEAQ. Deletions cut 4 bases from V and 0 bases from J, with 10 bases between. There are 16 residues in the CDR3. The CDR3 is CASSSYDSSGANVLTF. In nucleotides, the CDR3 is TGTGCCAGCAGCTCCTACGACAGCTCTGGGGCCAACGTCCTGACTTTC.

The V gene is TRBV18, the J gene TRBJ1-1, with D uncertain. Trimming shortened V by 1 base and J by 5 bases, and 8 bases separated the two germline ends. Germline CDR1 KGHSH, CDR2 LQKENI. The CDR3 is 13 amino acids. The CDR3 sequence is CASSPQGRTEAFF. The CDR3, as DNA: TGTGCCAGCTCACCACAGGGAAGGACTGAAGCTTTCTTT.

This clone came up once. The CDR3 sequence: CASSQLRDATYEQYF. CDR3 DNA: TGCGCCAGCAGCCAACTACGGGACGCAACCTACGAGCAGTACTTC. The chain employs TRBV4-1 and TRBJ2-7, with D perhaps given as TRBD1 or TRBD2 (5 bases each). V shed 2 bases and J shed 2 bases, with 13 bases lying between them. The CDR3 consists of 15 residues. Germline assignment: CDR1 MGHRA and CDR2 YSYEKL.

This chain links TRBV27 with TRBJ2-7; TRBD2 might be the D (6 bases). The germline V gene encodes CDR1 MNHEY and CDR2 SMNVEV (reference sequence). The length of the CDR3 is 14 residues. The germline V and J ends were trimmed by 4 bases and 2 bases, with 12 bases remaining between them. This CDR3 reads CASSSPGVAYEQYF. In DNA, the CDR3 is TGTGCCAGCAGTTCCCCGGGAGTTGCCTACGAGCAGTACTTC.

The CDR3 DNA reads as TGTGCCAGCAGTGGGTGGCAGGACATGAACACTGAAGCTTTCTTT. This gives the protein CASSGWQDMNTEAFF. The chain couples TRBV6-1 to TRBJ1-1; perhaps TRBD1 as D (5 bases). The CDR3 contains 15 residues. Germline loops: CDR1 MNHNS, CDR2 SASEGT. Trimming took off 4 bases at V and 0 bases at J, with 12 bases between the two ends.

The CDR3 loop reads CASSLESLAEQYF. CDR3 nucleotides: TGCGCCAGCAGCTTGGAGAGCCTAGCGGAGCAGTACTTC. The chain uses TRBV5-1 and TRBJ2-7; TRBD2 is a possible D gene (6 bases). This CDR3 spans 13 amino acids. Germline V gene lookup returns CDR1 SGHRS and CDR2 YFSETQ. V lost 0 bases to trimming and J lost 7 bases, with 11 bases between them. The full variable domain, its missing parts supplied by reference TRBV5-1 and TRBJ2-7, is KAGVTQTPRYLIKTRGQQVTLSCSPISGHRSVSWYQQTPGQGLQFLFEYFSETQRNKGNFPGRFSGRQFSNSRSEMNVSTLELGDSALYLCASSLESLAEQYFGPGTRLTVT.

The chain has TRBV27 and TRBJ2-7; D is ambiguous. CDR1 and CDR2 (germline): MNHEY, SMNVEV (reference sequence). The CDR3 length is 15 residues. Trimming cost V 6 bases and J 2 bases, with 17 bases left between them. This CDR3 is CASSFDGSTTYEQYF. DNA for the CDR3: TGTGCCAGCAGCTTCGATGGCAGTACTACCTACGAGCAGTACTTC.

The genes are TRBV25-1 and TRBJ2-7; 7 bases match TRBD1. The CDR3 is 15 amino acids. V shed 2 bases and J 3 bases; nucleotides not matched to a gene: 7. Germline V gives CDR1 MGHDK, CDR2 SYGVNS. The CDR3 spells CASSEIDRAGYEQYF. In nucleotides, the CDR3 is TGTGCCAGCAGTGAAATCGACAGGGCAGGCTACGAGCAGTACTTC.